This is a list of T cell receptor beta chains from one sample in a study of T cell repertoires in aging, cancer and after chemotherapy. TCRdb recomputed calls from the multiplex PCR reads with MiXCR, one row per CDR3 protein. The repertoire holds over 8,500 distinct CDR3 sequences, roughly 25% seen once, with roughly 2.6% in the top ten. Sequences were obtained from blood. The receptors shown here come from a human donor in good health. Each CDR3 is given with its conserved first and last residue.

V gene	J gene	CDR3 protein
TRBV27	TRBJ2-5	CASSFGSQESQYF
TRBV11-3	TRBJ2-3	CASSLRTSGDTQYF
TRBV28	TRBJ2-3	CASSFVAGAADTQYF
TRBV7-9	TRBJ2-4	CASSSRSGKNIQYF
TRBV5-1	TRBJ1-5	CASRWGSGQPQHF
TRBV20-1	TRBJ2-2	CSARGGTLVRELFF
TRBV27	TRBJ1-1	CASGGESNTEAFF
TRBV7-9	TRBJ1-5	CASREPMGRGGHRWIYCSNQPQHF
TRBV19	TRBJ2-2	CASSGSSGRVNTGELFF
TRBV28	TRBJ2-7	CASTWTVSYEQYF
TRBV6-2/TRBV6-3	TRBJ1-2	CASSPETGVGYTF
TRBV9	TRBJ1-6	CASSVEGQAYSPLHF
TRBV7-9	TRBJ1-3	CASSPGNTIYF
TRBV5-1	TRBJ2-3	CASSSGLAGMGTQYF
TRBV20-1	TRBJ2-3	CSAQDPLVRGTDTQYF
TRBV19	TRBJ2-4	CASTYSGSGGALAKNIQYF
TRBV20-1	TRBJ1-1	CSARGGAVDTEAFF
TRBV12-3/TRBV12-4	TRBJ2-7	CASSVGLAGNSYEQYF
TRBV6-1	TRBJ1-1	CASSVGGGNTEAFF
TRBV20-1	TRBJ2-3	CSASRRESTDTQYF
TRBV4-3	TRBJ1-2	CASSPSPGEPYGYTF